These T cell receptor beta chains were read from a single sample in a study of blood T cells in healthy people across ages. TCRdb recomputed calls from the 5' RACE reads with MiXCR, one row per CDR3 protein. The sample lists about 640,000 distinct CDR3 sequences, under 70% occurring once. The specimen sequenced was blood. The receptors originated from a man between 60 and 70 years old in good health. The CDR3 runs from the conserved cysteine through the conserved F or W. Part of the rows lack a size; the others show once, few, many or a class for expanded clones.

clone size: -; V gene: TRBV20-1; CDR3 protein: CSALGAEGYTF
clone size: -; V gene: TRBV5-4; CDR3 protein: CASSLGPSGNTIYF
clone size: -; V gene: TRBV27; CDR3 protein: CASKALQAYYGYTF
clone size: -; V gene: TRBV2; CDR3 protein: CASRAEQGHGYTF
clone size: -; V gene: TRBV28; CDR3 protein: CASNAGYYGYTF
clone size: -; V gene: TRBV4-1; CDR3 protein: CASSQGWRGDTQYF
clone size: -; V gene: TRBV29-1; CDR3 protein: CSAQTGTGDPRRFF
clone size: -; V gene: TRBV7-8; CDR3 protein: CASSLKLPLALGDTQYF
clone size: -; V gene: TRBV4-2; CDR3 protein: CASSQDGASREAFF
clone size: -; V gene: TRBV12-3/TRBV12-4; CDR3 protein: CASSFPMGLAGGTDTQYF
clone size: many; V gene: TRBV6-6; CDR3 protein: CASQRHGTGRGETQYF
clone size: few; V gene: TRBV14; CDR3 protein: CASSQVVGNYGYTF
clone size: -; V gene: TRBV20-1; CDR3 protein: CSPVLAGLKNIQYF
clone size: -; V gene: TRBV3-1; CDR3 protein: CASSQFPRGGLSYEQYF
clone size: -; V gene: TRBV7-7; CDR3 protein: CASSLTRDRGTEQFF
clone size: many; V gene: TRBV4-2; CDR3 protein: CASSQARGQGYGYTF
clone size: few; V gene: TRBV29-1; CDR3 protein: CSVGDRDWQYF
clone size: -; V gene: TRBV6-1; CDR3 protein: CASSPSRDVPGYTF
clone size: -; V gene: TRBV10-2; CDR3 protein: CASRGLAGDYNEQFF
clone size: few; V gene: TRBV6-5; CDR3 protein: CASAGTRVDPYEQYF